These 27 T cell receptor beta chains were all obtained from the same sample, sequenced in a study of early T cells in non-severe SARS-CoV-2 infection. TCRdb fed the 5' RACE reads into MiXCR, producing one record per CDR3 protein. The sample holds about 33,000 distinct CDR3 sequences, over 4.5% seen once. Material for sequencing was whole blood. These receptors all stem from an adult who was a healthcare worker with PCR-confirmed SARS-CoV-2 infection or an uninfected control (not recorded which).

This clonotype was seen only a few times. V usage is TRBV28 and J usage is TRBJ2-1; 10 nucleotides line up with TRBD2. Germline V gene lookup returns CDR1 MDHEN and CDR2 SYDVKM. The CDR3 spans 17 residues. After removal of 3 bases from V and 6 bases from J, the junction contained 11 bases not matched to a gene. The CDR3 nucleotides are TGTGCCAGCAGTTTTCGAACCCTAGCGGGAGAAGGCAATGAGCAGTTCTTC. Protein: CASSFRTLAGEGNEQFF.

In its sample, this clonotype was seen many times. The chain couples TRBV7-2 to TRBJ1-2; 7 bases map to TRBD1. CDR3 length equals 15 residues. Germline V gene sequence: CDR1 SGHTA, CDR2 FQGNSA. V trimming: 5 bases; J trimming: 8 bases; junction bases outside the gene matches: 14. DNA for the CDR3: TGTGCCAGCAGCCCCGGTCACGAGACAGGGCAAGGCTACACCTTC. This sequence encodes CASSPGHETGQGYTF.

This clonotype was counted at least ten times. In nucleotides, the CDR3 is TGTGCCAGCACGGGGCCCGCTTATTACAATGAGCAGTTCTTC. It yields the protein CASTGPAYYNEQFF. The V call is TRBV28, the J call TRBJ2-1; TRBD1 or TRBD2 may be the D gene (5 bases each). The CDR3 is made up of 14 amino acids. V was pared by 7 bases and J by 4 bases, with 14 bases between. CDR1 is MDHEN and CDR2 is SYDVKM in the germline V gene.

This clonotype was observed a handful of times. V gene TRBV11-2 combines with J gene TRBJ2-5; D is ambiguous. The germline V and J ends were trimmed by 4 bases and 5 bases, with 17 bases remaining between them. The germline V gene has CDR1 SGHAT and CDR2 FQNNGV. This CDR3 is built from 15 residues. CDR3 sequence reads: CASSSIDIPGETQYF. DNA of the CDR3: TGTGCCAGCAGCTCTATAGACATTCCTGGGGAGACCCAGTACTTC.

This clonotype was seen ten or more times. CDR3 nucleotide sequence: TGTGCCAGCAAACTAGCGGGGGCGACGAACACCGGGGAGCTGTTTTTT. Amino acid sequence: CASKLAGATNTGELFF. This chain uses TRBV6-2 or TRBV6-3 with TRBJ2-2; 11 bases are shared with TRBD2. The CDR3 consists of 16 residues. With 7 bases clipped from V and 0 bases from J, the junction kept 4 bases outside the gene matches. Germline V gene sequence: CDR1 MNHEY, CDR2 SVGEGT.

This clonotype was seen at least ten times. The rearrangement links TRBV7-8 to TRBJ2-5; the D call may be TRBD1 or TRBD2 (5 bases each). The CDR3 is made up of 16 amino acids. Looked up from germline, CDR1 is SGHVS and CDR2 is FQNEAQ. The germline V and J ends were trimmed by 0 bases and 5 bases, with 16 bases remaining between them. In DNA, the CDR3 is TGTGCCAGCAGCTTAGCAGGAGGACTCTCAGGGGAGACCCAGTACTTC. The encoded protein is CASSLAGGLSGETQYF.

This clonotype was observed at least ten times. The CDR3 DNA reads TGTGCCAGCAGCCTCGTGGTCAGGGAGGGAGAGACCCAGTACTTC. Protein: CASSLVVREGETQYF. The rearrangement uses TRBV11-2 and TRBJ2-5, with 7 bases matching TRBD2. CDR3 size: 15 residues. J lost 4 bases, V lost 5 bases, and 10 bases had no gene match. Germline CDR1 reads SGHAT; CDR2 reads FQNNGV.

This clonotype occurred many times. This chain joins TRBV29-1 and TRBJ1-1, with unresolved D. Germline loops: CDR1 SQVTM, CDR2 ANQGSEA. Trimming left V 4 bases short and J 6 bases short, with 15 bases between. The CDR3 covers 13 residues. The CDR3, as DNA: TGCAGCGTTGTAGGGCTTGTTTGGTCTGAAGCTTTCTTT. Its translation: CSVVGLVWSEAFF. The entire variable domain, with the rest obtained from reference TRBV29-1 and TRBJ1-1, is as follows: SAVISQKPSRDICQRGTSLTIQCQVDSQVTMMFWYRQQPGQSLTLIATANQGSEATYESGFVIDKFPISRPNLTFSTLTVSNMSPEDSSIYLCSVVGLVWSEAFFGQGTRLTVV.

The V call is TRBV11-3, the J call TRBJ2-5, with D possibly called TRBD1 or TRBD2 (5 bases each). CDR3 length: 16 amino acids. V was pared by 1 base and J by 1 base, with 13 bases between. The germline V gene encodes CDR1 SGHNT and CDR2 YENEEA. The CDR3 DNA reads TGTGCCAGCAGCTTAGTGGTTGGTGGGACCCAAGAGACCCAGTACTTC. It codes for CASSLVVGGTQETQYF.

This clonotype was seen ten or more times. The rearrangement uses TRBV20-1 and TRBJ2-1; 11 positions agree with TRBD2. The V gene end was trimmed by 5 bases and the J gene end by 4 bases; junction bases not matched to a gene: 7. This CDR3 spans 15 amino acids. The germline CDR1 and CDR2 sequences are DFQATT and SNEGSKA (reference sequence). The CDR3 here is CSAGTSGAAYNEQFF. CDR3 DNA: TGCAGTGCTGGGACTAGCGGAGCGGCTTACAATGAGCAGTTCTTC.

In its sample, this clonotype was seen many times. This chain joins TRBV4-2 and TRBJ1-4; no definite D call. V dropped 0 bases and J dropped 9 bases, with 11 bases sitting between them. In germline, CDR1 is LGHNA, CDR2 YNFKEQ. This CDR3 is 14 amino acids long. CDR3 DNA: TGTGCCAGCAGCCAAGATCTCGTATGGCAAAAACTGTTTTTT. Its translation: CASSQDLVWQKLFF.

The chain carries TRBV11-2 and TRBJ2-7; the D is unclear. Trimming shortened V by 5 bases and J by 3 bases, and 17 bases separated the two germline ends. Germline CDR1 is SGHAT and CDR2 is FQNNGV. There are 15 residues in the CDR3. In DNA, the CDR3 is TGTGCCAGCAGCCCCGAGTGGTTACAGAGCTACGAGCAGTACTTC. It encodes CASSPEWLQSYEQYF.

This clonotype has a count of ten or more. The CDR3 DNA reads TGTGCCACCAGCACGGGTCCAGGGGATGAAAAACTGTTTTTT. The encoded protein is CATSTGPGDEKLFF. V usage is TRBV15 and J usage is TRBJ1-4, with D maybe TRBD1 (6 bases). With 4 bases removed from V and 6 bases from J, the gap between germline ends came to 12 bases. CDR1 LNHNV and CDR2 YYDKDF come from the germline V gene (reference sequence). There are 14 residues in the CDR3.

This clonotype was observed a handful of times. The genes are TRBV12-3 or TRBV12-4 and TRBJ2-1; a possible D gene is TRBD1 (6 bases). V shed 6 bases and J shed 5 bases, with 17 bases lying between them. The CDR3 has 15 residues. CDR3 region: CASRLHRADNNEQFF. In DNA, the CDR3 is TGTGCCAGCAGACTACACAGGGCCGATAACAATGAGCAGTTCTTC.

The sample holds many counts of this clonotype. The chain recombines TRBV5-1 with TRBJ2-7; D is perhaps TRBD2 (5 bases). This CDR3 has 12 residues. The germline V and J ends were trimmed by 4 bases and 7 bases, with 12 bases remaining between them. Germline CDR1 is SGHRS and CDR2 is YFSETQ. The CDR3 region is CASSPGLEEQYF. The CDR3 DNA sequence: TGCGCCAGCAGCCCTGGACTTGAGGAGCAGTACTTC.

This clonotype was found many times. J is TRBJ2-2 and V is TRBV12-3 or TRBV12-4; no clear D. V lost 7 bases and J lost 4, with 13 bases in between. This CDR3 comprises 14 residues. The chain's CDR3 is CASTLFRSTGELFF. The CDR3, as DNA: TGTGCCAGCACCCTTTTCCGTAGCACCGGGGAGCTGTTTTTT.

V usage is TRBV28 and J usage is TRBJ2-7, with D possibly matching TRBD1 (6 bases). This CDR3 has 13 amino acids. V was clipped by 4 bases and J by 6 bases, with 13 bases between them. Germline values: CDR1 MDHEN, CDR2 SYDVKM. The CDR3 sequence is CASSSGARIEQYF. CDR3 DNA sequence: TGTGCCAGCAGTTCAGGGGCGCGGATCGAGCAGTACTTC. Drawing the rest from reference TRBV28 and TRBJ2-7, the complete variable domain is DVKVTQSSRYLVKRTGEKVFLECVQDMDHENMFWYRQDPGLGLRLIYFSYDVKMKEKGDIPEGYSVSREKKERFSLILESASTNQTSMYLCASSSGARIEQYFGPGTRLTVT.

This clonotype was detected many times. J is TRBJ2-2 and V is TRBV6-1; no definite D call. The germline gives CDR1 MNHNS, CDR2 SASEGT. V lost 6 bases to trimming and J lost 7 bases, with 18 bases between them. The length of the CDR3 is 15 residues. The CDR3 nucleotides are TGTGCCAGCAGGCCGGAGTCCTGGCGCAGCGGGGAGCTGTTTTTT. This gives the protein CASRPESWRSGELFF.

At least ten counts were recorded for this clonotype. The V gene is TRBV2, the J gene TRBJ2-3; D tentatively reads TRBD1 or TRBD2 (6 bases each). This CDR3 is built from 15 residues. The V gene lost 7 bases and the J gene lost 2 bases, with 16 bases spanning the gap. The germline V gene has CDR1 SNHLY and CDR2 FYNNEI. DNA for the CDR3: TGTGCCAGCATCGGTATAGGGGGGTACACAGATACGCAGTATTTT. Protein sequence: CASIGIGGYTDTQYF.

This clonotype was seen many times. CDR3 sequence (DNA): TGCGCCAGCAGCTCCTCCGGGACAGGCCTTAATTCACCCCTCCACTTT. Amino acids: CASSSSGTGLNSPLHF. V usage is TRBV5-1 and J usage is TRBJ1-6; 8 nucleotides match TRBD1. This CDR3 has 16 amino acids. Per the germline V gene, CDR1 is SGHRS and CDR2 is YFSETQ. Trimming removed 3 bases from V and 6 bases from J; junction bases left unmatched: 8.

The chain recombines TRBV14 with TRBJ2-2; TRBD2 matches at 8 bases. With V trimmed by 6 bases and J by 5 bases, 5 bases remained unmatched. Germline lookup yields CDR1 SGHDN and CDR2 FVKESK. The CDR3 runs to 14 residues. This chain's CDR3 is CASSILAATGELFF. In DNA, the CDR3 is TGTGCCAGCAGTATACTAGCGGCGACCGGGGAGCTGTTTTTT. Based on the CDR3 plus reference TRBV14 and TRBJ2-2, the full variable domain is EAGVTQFPSHSVIEKGQTVTLRCDPISGHDNLYWYRRVMGKEIKFLLHFVKESKQDESGMPNNRFLAERTGGTYSTLKVQPAELEDSGVYFCASSILAATGELFFGEGSRLTVL.

Points on this clonotype: It may be a read error: a sequence one base away is much more abundant. The chain links TRBV7-7 to TRBJ2-1, with a tentative D call TRBD2 (5 bases). The length of the CDR3 is 16 residues. Germline loops: CDR1 SSHAT, CDR2 FNYEAQ (reference sequence). The CDR3 is CARSQAGGASYNEQFF. The CDR3 DNA reads as TGTGCTAGGAGCCAGGCAGGAGGAGCATCCTACAATGAGCAGTTCTTC.

The rearrangement links TRBV18 to TRBJ2-7; D may correspond to TRBD1 or TRBD2 (5 bases each). CDR1 is KGHSH and CDR2 is LQKENI in the germline V gene. The CDR3 loop spans 14 amino acids. The V end lost 0 bases, the J end lost 2 bases, and 8 bases lay between the germline ends. CDR3 amino acids: CASSPPGDAYEQYF. In nucleotides, the CDR3 is TGTGCCAGCTCACCACCGGGGGACGCCTACGAGCAGTACTTC.

This clonotype was counted at least ten times. V and J are TRBV12-3 or TRBV12-4 and TRBJ2-6; 8 nucleotides line up with TRBD2. Germline trimming cut 3 bases from V and 0 bases from J; bases unmatched to any gene: 4. CDR3 size: 17 residues. CDR3 amino acids: CASSFSGTLSGANVLTF. In DNA form, the CDR3 reads TGTGCCAGCAGTTTTAGCGGGACCCTCTCTGGGGCCAACGTCCTGACTTTC.

This clonotype came up many times. The V call is TRBV6-6, the J call TRBJ2-3, with D perhaps matching TRBD2 (6 bases). Looked up from germline, CDR1 is MNHNY and CDR2 is SVGAGI (reference sequence). CDR3 size: 19 residues. V was pared by 6 bases and J by 2 bases, with 27 bases between. The chain's CDR3 is CASSRRMRGTGGTTDTQYF. CDR3 coding DNA: TGTGCCAGCAGCCGCCGAATGAGAGGGACCGGGGGAACCACAGATACGCAGTATTTT.

This clonotype was counted between two and nine times. The chain combines TRBV7-8 with TRBJ1-4; perhaps TRBD1 as D (5 bases). The V gene lost 6 bases and the J gene lost 6 bases, with 11 bases spanning the gap. The CDR3 is made up of 13 amino acids. The germline V gene encodes CDR1 SGHVS and CDR2 FQNEAQ. The CDR3 DNA reads TGTGCCAGCAGAGGGACGGTAGATGAAAAACTGTTTTTT. This codes for CASRGTVDEKLFF.

This clonotype has a count of ten or more. The V gene is TRBV20-1, the J gene TRBJ2-5; 8 bases agree with TRBD1. With V trimmed by 7 bases and J by 7 bases, 11 bases remained unmatched. CDR1 DFQATT and CDR2 SNEGSKA come from the germline V gene (reference sequence). This CDR3 has 13 residues. In nucleotides, the CDR3 is TGCAGTGGGACACCAGGACAGGGCTCGACCCAGTACTTC. This codes for CSGTPGQGSTQYF.